The next 26 T cell receptor beta chains were all read from a single sample in a study of Graves' ophthalmopathy and Graves' hyperthyroidism. RNA transcripts yielded amplified TCR beta CDR3 regions. Second-round multiplex PCR came after a first-round RT-PCR that employed HTBI primers. TCRdb re-called the multiplex PCR reads through MiXCR, storing one row per CDR3 protein. The table lists some 350,000 distinct CDR3 sequences, roughly 15% of them singletons. The sequenced material came from peripheral blood. The receptor source for this set is an adult woman with stable Graves' hyperthyroidism.

A single count supports this clonotype. This clone may be a read error of a much larger clone one base away. The chain joins TRBV18 to TRBJ2-7, with D hard to call. This CDR3 has 12 amino acids. Germline CDR1 and CDR2: KGHSH and LQKENI. The CDR3 is CASSSPRSEQYF. DNA for the CDR3: TGTGCCAGCTCATCACCGCGGAGTGAGCAGTACTTC.

This clonotype was detected ten times or more. Mismatch with germline at one junction end may stem from a read error. The rearrangement links TRBV5-4 to TRBJ2-4; 9 bases align to TRBD1. CDR1 SGHNT and CDR2 YYREEE come from the germline V gene (reference sequence). This CDR3 has 13 residues. Here the CDR3 DNA reads TGTGCCAGCAGCTTCGACAGGGGGAACATTAAGTACTTC. Its protein product is CASSFDRGNIKYF.

This clonotype showed up many times. The chain couples TRBV28 to TRBJ1-1; a weak D match, TRBD1 (5 bases). This CDR3 has 18 amino acids. Trimming left V 6 bases short and J 1 base short, with 24 bases between. Looked up from germline, CDR1 is MDHEN and CDR2 is SYDVKM. The CDR3 loop is CASRLSRGRTLGNTEAFF. CDR3 coding DNA: TGTGCCAGCAGACTAAGCCGGGGACGGACCCTAGGGAACACTGAAGCTTTCTTT.

This clonotype was recorded at least ten times. V and J are TRBV12-3 or TRBV12-4 and TRBJ1-6, with D possibly matching TRBD1 (6 bases). V lost 7 bases and J 6 bases, leaving 13 bases between the germline ends. The CDR3 contains 14 residues. Here the CDR3 reads CASTVTGPNSPLHF. CDR3 nucleotide sequence: TGTGCCAGCACCGTCACAGGGCCTAATTCACCCCTCCACTTT.

This clonotype was detected only a few times. The gene calls are TRBV4-1 and TRBJ1-2; D is possibly TRBD1 (5 bases). Per the germline V gene, CDR1 is MGHRA and CDR2 is YSYEKL. The CDR3 runs to 14 residues. V was pared by 1 base and J by 5 bases, with 11 bases between. The DNA for the CDR3 is TGCGCCAGCAGCCAAGTAAGGCGGGGGTATGGCTACACCTTC. As protein: CASSQVRRGYGYTF.

This clonotype was detected ten times or more. This rearrangement joins TRBV2 to TRBJ2-7, with 11 bases aligning to TRBD1. V trimming: 6 bases; J trimming: 6 bases; junction bases outside the gene matches: 10. The V gene's germline CDR1 is SNHLY and CDR2 FYNNEI. CDR3 size: 15 residues. This chain's CDR3 is CASRDPGQGVGEQYF. The CDR3 nucleotides read TGTGCCAGCAGGGACCCGGGACAGGGGGTGGGCGAGCAGTACTTC.

This clonotype occurred a few times. J is TRBJ2-2 and V is TRBV11-1, with D possibly being TRBD1 or TRBD2 (6 bases each). The CDR3 totals 16 residues. In germline, CDR1 is SGHAT, CDR2 FQDESV (reference sequence). Trimming shortened V by 4 bases and J by 4 bases, and 16 bases separated the two germline ends. CDR3 nucleotides: TGTGCCAGCAGCTCCGGGGGCAGGGGACCCACCGGGGAGCTGTTTTTT. Translating it yields CASSSGGRGPTGELFF.

Worth noting for this clonotype: The junction departs from the called germline gene at one end, perhaps through a read error. The chain couples TRBV25-1 to TRBJ2-7; 10 nucleotides match TRBD2. Germline-derived CDR1 and CDR2 are MGHDK and SYGVNS. The CDR3 sequence is 21 residues long. The CDR3 reads CASSDNPGTASGRVAEGEQHF. In DNA, the CDR3 is TGTGCCAGCAGTGATAATCCCGGGACAGCTAGCGGGAGAGTGGCCGAAGGCGAGCAGCACTTC.

Many counts were recorded for this clonotype. J is TRBJ1-2 and V is TRBV12-3 or TRBV12-4; D might be TRBD1 (5 bases). V lost 4 bases and J 8 bases, leaving 17 bases between the germline ends. CDR3 length equals 14 residues. The CDR3 is CASSSIGALGGYTF. In nucleotides, the CDR3 is TGTGCCAGCAGTTCTATTGGGGCTCTGGGGGGCTACACCTTC.

The CDR3, as DNA: TGCAGTGATACCGGGTCACTCGGGGCTTTCTTT. Translation gives CSDTGSLGAFF. The chain couples TRBV20-1 to TRBJ1-1; D not resolved. In germline, CDR1 is DFQATT, CDR2 SNEGSKA (reference sequence). The germline V and J ends were trimmed by 7 bases and 11 bases, with 17 bases remaining between them. CDR3 length: 11 residues.

This clonotype was observed at least ten times. The rearrangement links TRBV20-1 to TRBJ1-1; D gene ambiguous. The CDR3 has 11 residues. The germline V gene encodes CDR1 DFQATT and CDR2 SNEGSKA (reference sequence). V was trimmed by 6 bases and J by 4 bases, leaving 9 bases between them. CDR3 region: CSALPVTEAFF. CDR3 DNA sequence: TGCAGTGCGCTCCCGGTCACTGAAGCTTTCTTT.

This clonotype has ten or more counts. A much larger clone lies one base from this, so it may be a read error. The gene calls are TRBV15 and TRBJ1-1; a weak D match, TRBD1 (5 bases). CDR3 length: 13 amino acids. Germline V gene data show CDR1 as LNHNV and CDR2 as YYDKDF (reference sequence). The CDR3 spells CATGRTPANEAFF. CDR3 DNA: TGTGCCACCGGCAGGACACCAGCCAATGAAGCTTTCTTT.

This clonotype showed up many times. The V and J genes are TRBV28 and TRBJ1-5; TRBD1 might be the D (6 bases). The CDR3 is 18 amino acids. Deletions cut 3 bases from V and 2 bases from J, with 20 bases between. Germline lookup yields CDR1 MDHEN and CDR2 SYDVKM. In nucleotides, the CDR3 is TGTGCCAGCAGTTTTTTGGGGGCCGCTCGCTTTGGCAATCAGCCCCAGCATTTT. Translated: CASSFLGAARFGNQPQHF.

This clonotype was observed a handful of times. The chain combines TRBV19 with TRBJ1-5; a possible D gene is TRBD1 (6 bases). From germline, CDR1 is LNHDA and CDR2 SQIVND (reference sequence). The V end was cut by 3 bases, the J end by 5 bases, with 14 bases between. The CDR3 is made up of 15 amino acids. The CDR3, as DNA: TGTGCCAGTAGTATGGGGCAGGGGCACTATCAGCCCCAGCATTTT. Residues: CASSMGQGHYQPQHF.

This clonotype was detected ten times or more. The V gene is TRBV20-1, the J gene TRBJ2-7, with TRBD2 matching over 13 bases. The germline V gene encodes CDR1 DFQATT and CDR2 SNEGSKA (reference sequence). The CDR3 totals 16 residues. J was trimmed by 0 bases and V by 3 bases; bases with no gene match: 5. The CDR3 loop reads CSARGLAGFSSYEQYF. In nucleotides, the CDR3 is TGCAGTGCTAGGGGACTAGCGGGATTCAGCTCCTACGAGCAGTACTTC.

Many counts were recorded for this clonotype. V and J are TRBV6-1 and TRBJ1-5; D is unresolved. There are 15 residues in the CDR3. The V gene lost 7 bases and the J gene lost 1 base, with 14 bases spanning the gap. Germline V gene lookup returns CDR1 MNHNS and CDR2 SASEGT. The CDR3 spells CASNPTGSSNQPQHF. In DNA, the CDR3 is TGTGCCAGCAATCCAACCGGGAGCAGCAATCAGCCCCAGCATTTT.

This clonotype was recorded once. This may arise from a read error, as a much more abundant clone is one base away. The rearrangement uses TRBV7-2 and TRBJ2-5; D uncertain. Germline V gene lookup returns CDR1 SGHTA and CDR2 FQGNSA. The CDR3 runs to 13 residues. The chain's CDR3 is CGSSTDFTETQYF. In DNA form, the CDR3 reads TGTGGCAGCAGTACAGACTTCACAGAGACCCAGTACTTC.

The sample holds many counts of this clonotype. The J gene is TRBJ2-5, the V gene TRBV19; maybe TRBD1 (6 bases). V dropped 4 bases and J dropped 2 bases, with 14 bases sitting between them. CDR1 is LNHDA and CDR2 is SQIVND in the germline V gene (reference sequence). The length of the CDR3 is 15 residues. The CDR3 region has the DNA TGTGCCAGTAGTACACAGGGACGAAGGCAAGAGACCCAGTACTTC. Translating it yields CASSTQGRRQETQYF. The variable domain in full, completed from reference TRBV19 and TRBJ2-5, reads DGGITQSPKYLFRKEGQNVTLSCEQNLNHDAMYWYRQDPGQGLRLIYYSQIVNDFQKGDIAEGYSVSREKKESFPLTVTSAQKNPTAFYLCASSTQGRRQETQYFGPGTRLLVL.

In its sample, this clonotype was seen many times. V is TRBV6-5 and J is TRBJ2-7; 10 nucleotides line up with TRBD2. This CDR3 contains 20 residues. Germline values: CDR1 MNHEY, CDR2 SVGAGI. With V trimmed by 6 bases and J by 2 bases, 22 bases remained unmatched. CDR3 protein: CASRSPWASGRGDKAYEQYF. The CDR3 DNA follows: TGTGCCAGCAGGTCCCCGTGGGCTAGCGGGAGAGGGGACAAGGCCTACGAGCAGTACTTC.

This clonotype appeared many times. J is TRBJ2-5 and V is TRBV5-1; 11 bases line up with TRBD1. Germline lookup yields CDR1 SGHRS and CDR2 YFSETQ. Trimming at V came to 2 bases and at J to 5 bases, leaving 5 bases not matched to a gene. The CDR3 length is 15 residues. CDR3 nucleotide sequence: TGCGCCAGCAGCTTTGGTGGGACAGGGGGGGAGACCCAGTACTTC. Translation: CASSFGGTGGETQYF.

This clonotype was seen at least ten times. The V call is TRBV12-3 or TRBV12-4, the J call TRBJ1-3; D call uncertain. The V and J ends lost 6 bases and 4 bases respectively, with 10 bases between them. The CDR3 has 13 residues. The CDR3: CASSQPLGNTIYF. The CDR3 region has the DNA TGTGCCAGCAGCCAACCTCTCGGAAACACCATATATTTT.

Ten or more counts support this clonotype. This chain uses TRBV27 with TRBJ2-7, with no clear D. The CDR3 totals 15 residues. Trimming cost V 0 bases and J 2 bases, with 11 bases left between them. Germline V gene data show CDR1 as MNHEY and CDR2 as SMNVEV (reference sequence). The CDR3 loop is CASSLSGKTPYEQYF. The CDR3 DNA sequence: TGTGCCAGCAGTTTATCTGGGAAGACGCCCTACGAGCAGTACTTC.

This clonotype was picked up many times. The V and J genes are TRBV29-1 and TRBJ2-6; possible D gene TRBD2, 6 bases. The germline CDR1 and CDR2 sequences are SQVTM and ANQGSEA. V dropped 7 bases and J dropped 4 bases, with 20 bases sitting between them. The CDR3 spans 16 residues. CDR3 in amino acids: CSATGVRSSGANVLTF. DNA for the CDR3: TGCAGCGCTACGGGGGTTAGGAGTTCAGGGGCCAACGTCCTGACTTTC.

This clonotype was counted many times. This sequence joins TRBV18 and TRBJ2-7, with TRBD1 matching 7 bases. CDR1 is KGHSH and CDR2 is LQKENI in the germline V gene. The ends lost 6 bases at V and 1 base at J; junction bases unmatched: 12. CDR3 size: 16 residues. CDR3 amino acids: CASSPEGTAPSYEQYF. For the CDR3, the DNA is TGTGCCAGCTCCCCCGAAGGGACAGCGCCTTCCTACGAGCAGTACTTC.

The rearrangement joins TRBV30 to TRBJ2-2; D tentatively reads TRBD1 or TRBD2 (5 bases each). This CDR3 is built from 14 residues. Germline loops: CDR1 GTSNPN, CDR2 SVGIG (reference sequence). The CDR3 protein is CACSGAVNAGELFF. The CDR3 nucleotides are TGTGCTTGTTCCGGGGCCGTAAACGCCGGGGAGCTGTTTTTT.

This clonotype was counted many times. The chain links TRBV12-5 to TRBJ1-5; D gene unclear. Germline values: CDR1 LGHNT, CDR2 FRNRAP. The CDR3 is 17 residues long. Trimming left V 0 bases short and J 0 bases short, with 12 bases between. The CDR3 coding sequence is TGTGCTAGTGGTTTGGTGCTAGGGCAGTATAGCAATCAGCCCCAGCATTTT. This codes for CASGLVLGQYSNQPQHF.